The clone carrying this T cell receptor beta chain was recorded at least ten times. Antigen unknown. RNA transcripts were the template for amplifying TCR beta CDR3 regions. HTBI primers were used for first-round RT-PCR of the TCR CDR3. TCRdb reprocessed the multiplex PCR reads via MiXCR and lists one record per CDR3 protein. Of about 600,000 distinct CDR3 sequences listed, around 15% were seen once; the top ten hold around 3.3%. It was roughly 10 ml of fresh peripheral blood that supplied the PBMCs. The data were taken from a study of T cells in Graves' hyperthyroidism and ophthalmopathy. About the research overall: Before treatment of any kind, peripheral blood was taken at initial diagnosis. Study-wide points: Blood samples included most of the expanded thyroid clonotypes exceeding 0.001.

Germline V gene sequence: CDR1 LGHDT, CDR2 YNNKEL (reference sequence). This CDR3 is built from 15 residues. V lost 0 bases, J lost 2 bases, and 10 bases lay in between. The sequenced sample was blood. The chain couples TRBV3-1 to TRBJ1-1; D gene ambiguous. The receptor comes from a woman in her forties with Graves' ophthalmopathy. The DNA of the CDR3 is TGTGCCAGCAGCCAAGAAGCAGGTTCTAACACTGAAGCTTTCTTT. Its protein is CASSQEAGSNTEAFF. Filled out from reference TRBV3-1 and TRBJ1-1, the complete variable domain reads DTAVSQTPKYLVTQMGNDKSIKCEQNLGHDTMYWYKQDSKKFLKIMFSYNNKELIINETVPNRFSPKSPDKAHLNLHINSLELGDSAVYFCASSQEAGSNTEAFFGQGTRLTVV.